One sample yielded the 22 T cell receptor beta chains listed below, sequenced in a study of blood T cell repertoires in COVID-19. TCRdb's table, derived via immunoSEQ multiplex PCR, lists solely in-frame clones and lacks some. The profile shows nearly 250,000 clones, 70% to 90% of them singletons. Sequenced: PBMCs or T cells enriched from blood (not recorded which). The source is a woman aged 45-60 years with acute COVID-19.

The V and J genes are TRBV15 and TRBJ2-7; D may be TRBD1 (5 bases). CDR1 LNHNV and CDR2 YYDKDF come from the germline V gene (reference sequence). V gave up 0 bases and J gave up 5 bases, with 17 bases separating them. This CDR3 is built from 16 residues. The CDR3, as DNA: TGTGCCACCAGCAGAGATAAGACAGACTTGCGTAACGAGCAGTACTTC. Protein: CATSRDKTDLRNEQYF.

The chain employs TRBV2 and TRBJ2-6; 8 bases map to TRBD1. Germline V gene sequence: CDR1 SNHLY, CDR2 FYNNEI. Trimming took 7 bases from V and 1 from J; bases not matched to a gene: 6. The CDR3 is 16 residues long. As DNA, the CDR3 is TGTGCCAGCAAGGCAGGGGGCTTATCTGGGGCCAACGTCCTGACTTTC. It yields the protein CASKAGGLSGANVLTF.

This clone was detected only once. V gene TRBV5-6 combines with J gene TRBJ1-1; 10 bases map to TRBD1. Trimming at V came to 0 bases and at J to 4 bases, leaving 3 bases not matched to a gene. Germline loops: CDR1 SGHDT, CDR2 YYEEEE. The CDR3 loop spans 15 amino acids. The CDR3 loop is CASSLADRGGTEAFF. The CDR3, as DNA: TGTGCCAGCAGCTTGGCGGACAGGGGGGGCACTGAAGCTTTCTTT. Complete variable domain (other parts from reference TRBV5-6 and TRBJ1-1): DAGVTQSPTHLIKTRGQQVTLRCSPKSGHDTVSWYQQALGQGPQFIFQYYEEEERQRGNFPDRFSGHQFPNYSSELNVNALLLGDSALYLCASSLADRGGTEAFFGQGTRLTVV.

In this sample, this clone turned up once. The gene calls are TRBV9 and TRBJ2-3; TRBD2 matches at 9 bases. This CDR3 region has 17 residues. Germline values: CDR1 SGDLS, CDR2 YYNGEE. V lost 2 bases to trimming and J lost 5 bases; unmatched junction nucleotides: 12. CDR3 residues: CASSVSPGRGGEDTQYF. The CDR3 nucleotides are TGTGCCAGCAGCGTCTCCCCCGGGCGGGGGGGCGAAGATACGCAGTATTTT. Together with reference TRBV9 and TRBJ2-3, the CDR3 gives the full variable domain: DSGVTQTPKHLITATGQRVTLRCSPRSGDLSVYWYQQSLDQGLQFLIQYYNGEERAKGNILERFSAQQFPDLHSELNLSSLELGDSALYFCASSVSPGRGGEDTQYFGPGTRLTVL.

This chain uses TRBV2 with TRBJ2-3; 16 bases map to TRBD2. J gave up 5 bases and V 4 bases, and 12 bases lay outside the gene matches. Germline V gene sequence: CDR1 SNHLY, CDR2 FYNNEI. The CDR3 spans 19 residues. CDR3 DNA sequence: TGTGCCAGCAGTGTGTGGCCCGGGACTAGCGGGGGGGCAGTAGATACGCAGTATTTT. This sequence encodes CASSVWPGTSGGAVDTQYF.

This chain connects TRBV7-8 to TRBJ2-2, with D possibly TRBD2 on 6 matching bases. CDR3 length equals 16 residues. Trimming removed 2 bases from V and 2 bases from J, with 12 bases in between. Per germline, CDR1 SGHVS and CDR2 FQNEAQ. The CDR3 sequence is CASSLTPGLNTGELFF. CDR3 in DNA: TGTGCCAGCAGCTTAACTCCGGGACTCAACACCGGGGAGCTGTTTTTT. The full variable domain, completed using reference TRBV7-8 and TRBJ2-2, is GAGVSQSPRYKVAKRGQDVALRCDPISGHVSLFWYQQALGQGPEFLTYFQNEAQLDKSGLPSDRFFAERPEGSVSTLKIQRTQQEDSAVYLCASSLTPGLNTGELFFGEGSRLTVL.

V gene TRBV6-5 combines with J gene TRBJ1-2, with no clear D. The CDR3 is 14 amino acids. The V end was cut by 6 bases, the J end by 6 bases, with 17 bases between. Germline CDR1 reads MNHEY; CDR2 reads SVGAGI. This CDR3 reads CASSHYDSPNGYTF. In DNA, the CDR3 is TGTGCCAGCAGCCATTATGATAGTCCAAATGGCTACACCTTC.

The chain couples TRBV5-6 to TRBJ1-5, with TRBD1 identical over 10 bases. The CDR3 has 14 amino acids. Germline CDR1 reads SGHDT; CDR2 reads YYEEEE. V dropped 4 bases and J dropped 6; count of bases not matched to a gene: 4. The CDR3 DNA reads TGTGCCAGCAGCGGGACAGGGGAAGGTCAGCCCCAGCATTTT. Amino acid sequence: CASSGTGEGQPQHF.

This chain links TRBV29-1 with TRBJ2-5; TRBD1 matches 7 bases. In germline, CDR1 is SQVTM, CDR2 ANQGSEA. This CDR3 spans 13 amino acids. Trimming cost V 6 bases and J 4 bases; bases outside gene matches: 8. In DNA form, the CDR3 reads TGCAGCGTCTATCGACAGGGCCGAGAGACCCAGTACTTC. Translation gives CSVYRQGRETQYF.

This rearrangement joins TRBV5-1 to TRBJ2-3, with D possibly matching TRBD2 (5 bases). Germline V gene data show CDR1 as SGHRS and CDR2 as YFSETQ. V was cut by 0 bases and J by 0 bases, with 8 bases left in between. There are 15 residues in the CDR3. The CDR3 reads CASSLVTRSTDTQYF. CDR3 DNA sequence: TGCGCCAGCAGCTTGGTCACTAGAAGCACAGATACGCAGTATTTT.

This clone was observed a few times. The rearrangement joins TRBV19 to TRBJ1-1, with D possibly TRBD1 on 5 matching bases. Germline values: CDR1 LNHDA, CDR2 SQIVND (reference sequence). V shed 4 bases and J shed 8 bases, with 8 bases lying between them. The CDR3 is made up of 11 amino acids. This CDR3 is CASSRGDEAFF. DNA for the CDR3: TGTGCCAGTAGTAGGGGGGACGAAGCTTTCTTT.

The rearrangement joins TRBV2 to TRBJ2-7; a possible D gene is TRBD1 (5 bases). The CDR3 sequence is 13 residues long. The V gene's germline CDR1 is SNHLY and CDR2 FYNNEI. Deletions cut 4 bases from V and 4 bases from J, with 11 bases between. CDR3 nucleotides: TGTGCCAGCAGTGGACAGACACCGTACGAGCAGTACTTC. The encoded protein is CASSGQTPYEQYF.

The V and J genes are TRBV6-6 and TRBJ1-5; TRBD1 matches 8 bases. The CDR3 has 14 amino acids. Germline trimming cut 6 bases from V and 7 bases from J; bases unmatched to any gene: 8. Germline V CDR1 and CDR2: MNHNY, SVGAGI (reference sequence). For the CDR3, the DNA is TGTGCCAGCAGGCCGGGACAGGAAAGACAGCCCCAGCATTTT. Encoded protein: CASRPGQERQPQHF.

The V and J genes are TRBV23-1 and TRBJ2-5, with TRBD1 matching over 10 bases. TRBV23-1 carries the ORF label, with uncertain function. The CDR3 has 16 amino acids. V shed 2 bases, J shed 1 base, and the junction held 4 bases outside the gene matches. The CDR3 here is CASSQPRTGGQETQYF. The CDR3 DNA reads as TGCGCCAGCAGTCAACCCCGGACAGGGGGCCAAGAGACCCAGTACTTC.

The genes are TRBV5-1 and TRBJ1-1; no reliable D call. The CDR3 has 15 residues. Trimming stripped 5 bases from V and 5 bases from J, with 19 bases between. Germline V lookup: CDR1 SGHRS, CDR2 YFSETQ. DNA of the CDR3: TGCGCCAGCAGAATGTCTCTCGTCGAGGGAACTGAAGCTTTCTTT. Translating gives CASRMSLVEGTEAFF. The entire variable domain, with the rest obtained from reference TRBV5-1 and TRBJ1-1, is as follows: KAGVTQTPRYLIKTRGQQVTLSCSPISGHRSVSWYQQTPGQGLQFLFEYFSETQRNKGNFPGRFSGRQFSNSRSEMNVSTLELGDSALYLCASRMSLVEGTEAFFGQGTRLTVV.

The J gene is TRBJ1-2, the V gene TRBV11-2; tentative D call: TRBD1 (5 bases). V lost 0 bases and J 5 bases, leaving 19 bases between the germline ends. Per germline, CDR1 SGHAT and CDR2 FQNNGV. The CDR3 runs to 17 residues. Here the CDR3 reads CASSLDFGRGRRYGYTF. The CDR3 DNA sequence: TGTGCCAGCAGCTTAGATTTTGGGAGGGGCCGGAGATATGGCTACACCTTC.

The chain uses TRBV24-1 and TRBJ2-1; TRBD1 matches at 10 bases. The V segment lost 7 bases and the J segment 8 bases; nucleotides outside the gene matches: 7. The CDR3 covers 14 residues. From germline, CDR1 is KGHDR and CDR2 SFDVKD. In nucleotides, the CDR3 is TGTGCCACCAGGGGGGACAGGGGTAGCGATGAGCAGTTCTTC. It is translated as CATRGDRGSDEQFF.

The CDR3 nucleotides read TGTGCCAGCAGTGAAGCGCGAAGGGGGCTCACTGAAGCTTTCTTT. It is translated as CASSEARRGLTEAFF. The gene calls are TRBV2 and TRBJ1-1; 7 bases line up with TRBD1. The CDR3 has 15 residues. The V segment lost 0 bases and the J segment 4 bases; nucleotides outside the gene matches: 5. Germline values: CDR1 SNHLY, CDR2 FYNNEI.

This rearrangement joins TRBV5-4 to TRBJ1-1; D perhaps matches TRBD1 (5 bases). This CDR3 is 13 amino acids long. V shed 5 bases and J shed 7 bases, with 15 bases lying between them. The germline V gene encodes CDR1 SGHNT and CDR2 YYREEE (reference sequence). The CDR3 is CASRQTDKDEAFF. The CDR3 region has the DNA TGTGCCAGCAGACAAACGGACAAGGATGAAGCTTTCTTT.

V usage is TRBV14 and J usage is TRBJ1-2; D is undetermined. CDR3 length: 12 residues. V lost 6 bases, J lost 3 bases, and 8 bases lay in between. Germline CDR1 reads SGHDN; CDR2 reads FVKESK. CDR3 sequence (DNA): TGTGCCAGCAGTACATTTGACTATGGCTACACCTTC. As protein: CASSTFDYGYTF.

The V gene is TRBV5-1, the J gene TRBJ2-3; weak D call: TRBD1 (7 bases). The CDR3 consists of 15 residues. CDR1 is SGHRS, CDR2 YFSETQ, per germline. The V and J ends lost 4 bases and 1 base respectively, with 13 bases between them. The CDR3 nucleotides read TGCGCCAGCAGCCCGGAGGGGGCGGGCACAGATACGCAGTATTTT. Translating gives CASSPEGAGTDTQYF.

This clone was seen just once. V gene TRBV5-6 combines with J gene TRBJ1-2; D may be TRBD1 (6 bases). Germline V gene data show CDR1 as SGHDT and CDR2 as YYEEEE. The germline V and J ends were trimmed by 1 base and 6 bases, with 10 bases remaining between them. The CDR3 consists of 13 residues. The CDR3 DNA follows: TGTGCCAGCAGCTTGACAGGGACCCATGGCTACACCTTC. It codes for CASSLTGTHGYTF.